These 7 T cell receptor beta chains came from one sample sequenced in a study of OX40 agonist ivuxolimab in advanced cancers. This table comes from immunoSEQ multiplex PCR, and its TCRdb copy is limited to in-frame clones, with some not included. This sample has around 95,000 clones, with approximately 90% found just once. Source: CD4+ or CD8+ T cells sorted from blood, taken in a trial of the OX40 agonist ivuxolimab. The receptors shown here come from an adult with an advanced solid tumor such as melanoma, head and neck, liver or kidney cancer.

V gene TRBV2 combines with J gene TRBJ1-1, with a possible D match to TRBD1 (5 bases). This CDR3 spans 14 amino acids. V was cut by 5 bases and J by 5 bases, with 15 bases left in between. CDR1 and CDR2 from the germline V gene are SNHLY and FYNNEI. CDR3 bases: TGTGCCAGCAGTAAGAGGCAATGGGGGACTGAAGCTTTCTTT. Its protein is CASSKRQWGTEAFF.

The genes are TRBV27 and TRBJ1-1; D call uncertain. The CDR3 totals 14 residues. Trimming left V 4 bases short and J 4 bases short, with 13 bases between. Germline lookup yields CDR1 MNHEY and CDR2 SMNVEV (reference sequence). The CDR3 spells CASSSVRGGTEAFF. DNA of the CDR3: TGTGCCAGCAGTTCCGTACGTGGTGGCACTGAAGCTTTCTTT.

The J gene is TRBJ1-3, the V gene TRBV6-5, with a weak D call TRBD1 (6 bases). The germline V and J ends were trimmed by 6 bases and 0 bases, with 12 bases remaining between them. CDR1 is MNHEY, CDR2 SVGAGI, per germline. CDR3 size: 15 residues. DNA of the CDR3: TGTGCCAGCAGGCTAGACAGGAGCTCTGGAAACACCATATATTTT. Its protein product is CASRLDRSSGNTIYF.

The chain has TRBV7-2 and TRBJ1-5; D call uncertain. The ends were cut back, 2 bases at V and 3 bases at J, with 11 bases in the middle. Germline V CDR1 and CDR2: SGHTA, FQGNSA. This CDR3 region has 15 residues. CDR3 residues: CASSLNGPVNQPQHF. The CDR3 DNA sequence: TGTGCCAGCAGCTTAAATGGGCCCGTCAATCAGCCCCAGCATTTT.

This clone appeared once. V is TRBV28 and J is TRBJ1-1; 7 bases align to TRBD1. Looked up from germline, CDR1 is MDHEN and CDR2 is SYDVKM. The V and J ends lost 4 bases and 3 bases, in that order; junction bases with no gene match: 5. The CDR3 is 14 residues long. In nucleotides, the CDR3 is TGTGCCAGCAGTTCAGCGACAGGGTACACTGAAGCTTTCTTT. Translated, it gives CASSSATGYTEAFF.

The chain recombines TRBV5-1 with TRBJ2-1; 12 bases agree with TRBD2. The trim removed 3 bases at V and 4 bases at J, leaving 8 bases unmatched. This CDR3 is built from 17 residues. CDR1 is SGHRS and CDR2 is YFSETQ in the germline V gene. The chain's CDR3 is CASSSGLAGGPYNEQFF. CDR3 coding DNA: TGCGCCAGCAGCTCCGGGCTAGCGGGAGGGCCTTACAATGAGCAGTTCTTC. The whole variable domain, remainder taken from reference TRBV5-1 and TRBJ2-1, is KAGVTQTPRYLIKTRGQQVTLSCSPISGHRSVSWYQQTPGQGLQFLFEYFSETQRNKGNFPGRFSGRQFSNSRSEMNVSTLELGDSALYLCASSSGLAGGPYNEQFFGPGTRLTVL.

The chain has TRBV28 and TRBJ2-3; the match to TRBD2 covers 7 bases. Germline values: CDR1 MDHEN, CDR2 SYDVKM. V shed 6 bases, J shed 1 base, and the junction held 10 bases outside the gene matches. This CDR3 spans 16 amino acids. In DNA, the CDR3 is TGTGCCAGCAGATTGTGGGGAGGGGCGGGCACAGATACGCAGTATTTT. Its protein is CASRLWGGAGTDTQYF.